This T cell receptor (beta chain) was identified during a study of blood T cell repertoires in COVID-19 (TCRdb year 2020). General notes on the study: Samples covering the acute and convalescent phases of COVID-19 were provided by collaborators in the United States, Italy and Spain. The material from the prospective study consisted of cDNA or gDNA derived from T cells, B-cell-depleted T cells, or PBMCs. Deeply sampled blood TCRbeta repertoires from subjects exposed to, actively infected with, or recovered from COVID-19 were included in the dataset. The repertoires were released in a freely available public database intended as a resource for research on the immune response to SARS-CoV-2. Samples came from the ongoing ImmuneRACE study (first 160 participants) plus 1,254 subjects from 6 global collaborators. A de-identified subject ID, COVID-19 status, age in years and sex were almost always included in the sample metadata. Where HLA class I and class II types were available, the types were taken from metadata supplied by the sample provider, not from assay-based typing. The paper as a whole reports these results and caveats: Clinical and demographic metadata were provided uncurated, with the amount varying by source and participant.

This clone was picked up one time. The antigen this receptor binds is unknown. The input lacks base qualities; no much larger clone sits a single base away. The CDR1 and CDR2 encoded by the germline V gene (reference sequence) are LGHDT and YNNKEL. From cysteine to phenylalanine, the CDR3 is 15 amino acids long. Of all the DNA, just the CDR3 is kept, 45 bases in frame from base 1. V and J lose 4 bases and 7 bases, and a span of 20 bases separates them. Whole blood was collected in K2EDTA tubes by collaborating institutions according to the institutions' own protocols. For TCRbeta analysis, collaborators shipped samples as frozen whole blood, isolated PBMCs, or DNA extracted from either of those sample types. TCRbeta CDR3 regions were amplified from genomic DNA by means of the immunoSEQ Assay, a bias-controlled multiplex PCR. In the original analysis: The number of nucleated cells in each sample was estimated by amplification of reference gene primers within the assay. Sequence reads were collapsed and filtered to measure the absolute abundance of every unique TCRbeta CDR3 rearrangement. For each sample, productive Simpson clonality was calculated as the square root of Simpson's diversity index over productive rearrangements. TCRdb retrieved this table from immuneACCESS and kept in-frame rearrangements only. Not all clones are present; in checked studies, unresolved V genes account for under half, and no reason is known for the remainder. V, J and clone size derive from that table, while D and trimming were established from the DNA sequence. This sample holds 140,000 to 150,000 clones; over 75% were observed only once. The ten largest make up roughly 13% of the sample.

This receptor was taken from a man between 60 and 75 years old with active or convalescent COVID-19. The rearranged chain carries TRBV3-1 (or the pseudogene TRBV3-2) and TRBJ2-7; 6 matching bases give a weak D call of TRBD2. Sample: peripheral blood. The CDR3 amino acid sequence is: CASSLHPTRNEEQYF. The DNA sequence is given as TGTGCCAGCAGCCTTCATCCGACTAGAAACGAAGAGCAGTACTTC.